A selection of T cell receptor beta chains follows, all from one sample in a study of T cell repertoires in cytomegalovirus infection. Each CDR3 protein is one row after TCRdb ran MiXCR on the reads. The sample lists around 630,000 distinct CDR3 sequences, 20% to 25% occurring once. The sequenced sample was CD8+ T cells from PBMCs. All receptors derive from a human donor in good health (CMV status not recorded). Some clones in this sample may be carry-over from other donors' samples. Each CDR3 is given with its conserved first and last residue. Each record gives: CDR3 protein, CDR3 DNA, D gene, V gene, clone size, J gene. The D gene is left open where the match is weak. Some rows mark clone size as missing; the rest say once, few, many or name a class of expanded clone.

CDR3 protein: CASSEAPVTNEKLFF; CDR3 DNA: TGTGCCAGCAGTGAAGCCCCCGTGACGAATGAAAAACTGTTTTTT; D gene: .; V gene: TRBV2; clone size: .; J gene: TRBJ1-4
CDR3 protein: CAISEVADHGAFF; CDR3 DNA: TGTGCCATCAGTGAGGTAGCGGACCATGGGGCTTTCTTT; D gene: .; V gene: TRBV10-3; clone size: .; J gene: TRBJ1-1
CDR3 protein: CASSPVGGSEAFF; CDR3 DNA: TGTGCCAGCAGCCCTGTGGGGGGCAGTGAAGCTTTCTTT; D gene: .; V gene: TRBV7-6; clone size: many; J gene: TRBJ1-1
CDR3 protein: CASVGLAGPQDNEQFF; CDR3 DNA: TGTGCCAGCGTCGGGCTAGCGGGACCACAAGACAATGAGCAGTTCTTC; D gene: TRBD2; V gene: TRBV2; clone size: few; J gene: TRBJ2-1
CDR3 protein: CASSLLALGELFF; CDR3 DNA: TGTGCCAGCAGCCTTCTAGCGTTGGGGGAGCTGTTTTTT; D gene: .; V gene: TRBV14; clone size: .; J gene: TRBJ2-2
CDR3 protein: CASSSRGLNQPQHF; CDR3 DNA: TGTGCCAGCAGCTCGAGGGGCTTGAATCAGCCCCAGCATTTT; D gene: .; V gene: TRBV7-8; clone size: many; J gene: TRBJ1-5
CDR3 protein: CASSWAAAEIRGQYF; CDR3 DNA: TGTGCCAGTAGTTGGGCGGCGGCGGAAATACGGGGACAGTATTTT; D gene: .; V gene: TRBV19; clone size: .; J gene: TRBJ2-3
CDR3 protein: CASVPLVGKRNTIYF; CDR3 DNA: TGTGCCAGCGTGCCCCTAGTAGGGAAGAGAAACACCATATATTTT; D gene: .; V gene: TRBV7-9; clone size: once; J gene: TRBJ1-3
CDR3 protein: CSARSSGPAYGYTF; CDR3 DNA: TGCAGTGCTAGATCGTCCGGGCCGGCATATGGCTACACCTTC; D gene: .; V gene: TRBV20-1; clone size: few; J gene: TRBJ1-2
CDR3 protein: CASSDGAGETYNEQFF; CDR3 DNA: TGTGCCAGCAGCGACGGAGCGGGGGAGACGTACAATGAGCAGTTCTTC; D gene: TRBD2; V gene: TRBV9; clone size: few; J gene: TRBJ2-1
CDR3 protein: CSVEDFTTNTGELFF; CDR3 DNA: TGCAGCGTTGAAGATTTCACTACGAACACCGGGGAGCTGTTTTTT; D gene: .; V gene: TRBV29-1; clone size: few; J gene: TRBJ2-2
CDR3 protein: CASSSLGWSSYEQYF; CDR3 DNA: TGTGCCAGCAGCTCCCTAGGGTGGAGCTCCTACGAGCAGTACTTC; D gene: .; V gene: TRBV7-1; clone size: .; J gene: TRBJ2-7
CDR3 protein: CASSLDSDGQPQHF; CDR3 DNA: TGCGCCAGCAGCTTGGATAGTGACGGGCAGCCCCAGCATTTT; D gene: .; V gene: TRBV5-1; clone size: .; J gene: TRBJ1-5
CDR3 protein: CASSYAGAWEAFF; CDR3 DNA: TGTGCCAGCAGTTACGCCGGAGCGTGGGAAGCTTTCTTT; D gene: .; V gene: TRBV6-2/TRBV6-3; clone size: .; J gene: TRBJ1-1
CDR3 protein: CSAGLHEQFF; CDR3 DNA: TGCAGTGCTGGCCTCCATGAGCAGTTCTTC; D gene: .; V gene: TRBV20-1; clone size: .; J gene: TRBJ2-1
CDR3 protein: CASRSGTAWNEQFF; CDR3 DNA: TGTGCCAGCAGATCCGGGACAGCATGGAATGAGCAGTTCTTC; D gene: TRBD1; V gene: TRBV6-5; clone size: .; J gene: TRBJ2-1
CDR3 protein: CASGLGGLQPQHF; CDR3 DNA: TGTGCTAGTGGTTTGGGGGGGTTACAGCCCCAGCATTTT; D gene: .; V gene: TRBV12-5; clone size: few; J gene: TRBJ1-5
CDR3 protein: CASSLDREGFGELFF; CDR3 DNA: TGTGCCAGCAGTCTAGACAGGGAAGGATTCGGGGAGCTGTTTTTT; D gene: TRBD1; V gene: TRBV28; clone size: many; J gene: TRBJ2-2
CDR3 protein: CASSPRPYNEQFF; CDR3 DNA: TGTGCCAGCAGCCCCCGGCCTTACAATGAGCAGTTCTTC; D gene: .; V gene: TRBV6-2/TRBV6-3; clone size: few; J gene: TRBJ2-1
CDR3 protein: CASSYSSKTGGYEAFF; CDR3 DNA: TGTGCCAGCAGTTACTCGAGTAAGACAGGAGGATATGAAGCTTTCTTT; D gene: .; V gene: TRBV6-5; clone size: few; J gene: TRBJ1-1
CDR3 protein: CSVEDRGTGRTGELFF; CDR3 DNA: TGCAGCGTTGAAGATCGCGGGACAGGGAGGACCGGGGAGCTGTTTTTT; D gene: TRBD1; V gene: TRBV29-1; clone size: .; J gene: TRBJ2-2
CDR3 protein: CSVEWQGARKSEGYTF; CDR3 DNA: TGCAGCGTTGAATGGCAGGGGGCCAGAAAGAGTGAGGGCTACACCTTC; D gene: TRBD1; V gene: TRBV29-1; clone size: few; J gene: TRBJ1-2
CDR3 protein: CASSPAGTGIYNEQFF; CDR3 DNA: TGTGCCAGCAGCCCCGCCGGGACAGGTATCTACAATGAGCAGTTCTTC; D gene: TRBD1; V gene: TRBV11-2; clone size: .; J gene: TRBJ2-1
CDR3 protein: CASSSGTGGIQETQYF; CDR3 DNA: TGTGCCAGCAGTTCCGGGACAGGGGGAATCCAAGAGACCCAGTACTTC; D gene: TRBD1; V gene: TRBV12-3/TRBV12-4; clone size: .; J gene: TRBJ2-5
CDR3 protein: CASSARADGYTF; CDR3 DNA: TGTGCCAGCAGCGCCCGGGCGGACGGCTACACCTTC; D gene: .; V gene: TRBV9; clone size: .; J gene: TRBJ1-2
CDR3 protein: CASRKQGGNQPQHF; CDR3 DNA: TGTGCCAGCAGAAAACAGGGAGGCAATCAGCCCCAGCATTTT; D gene: .; V gene: TRBV2; clone size: .; J gene: TRBJ1-5
CDR3 protein: CASSLRGAHNTDTQYF; CDR3 DNA: TGTGCCAGCAGCTTAAGGGGGGCCCACAACACAGATACGCAGTATTTT; D gene: .; V gene: TRBV7-2; clone size: many; J gene: TRBJ2-3
CDR3 protein: CASSPRTTNTGELFF; CDR3 DNA: TGTGCCAGCAGTCCCCGGACTACGAACACCGGGGAGCTGTTTTTT; D gene: .; V gene: TRBV7-6; clone size: many; J gene: TRBJ2-2
CDR3 protein: CASSYRQGSYEQHF; CDR3 DNA: TGTGCCAGCAGTTACAGGCAGGGGTCCTACGAGCAGCACTTC; D gene: .; V gene: TRBV6-6; clone size: .; J gene: TRBJ2-7
CDR3 protein: CASSHSLRTSFTF; CDR3 DNA: TGTGCCAGCAGCCATAGCCTCCGGACCTCTTTCACCTTC; D gene: .; V gene: TRBV14; clone size: .; J gene: TRBJ1-2
CDR3 protein: CASSPGTNNQPQHF; CDR3 DNA: TGTGCCAGCAGTCCCGGGACTAACAATCAGCCCCAGCATTTT; D gene: .; V gene: TRBV27; clone size: .; J gene: TRBJ1-5
CDR3 protein: CASSFPSSGGVNEQFF; CDR3 DNA: TGTGCCAGCAGTTTCCCCTCTAGCGGGGGGGTCAATGAGCAGTTCTTC; D gene: TRBD2; V gene: TRBV28; clone size: once; J gene: TRBJ2-1
CDR3 protein: CASSPGLAGMTDTQYF; CDR3 DNA: TGTGCCAGCAGTCCCGGACTAGCGGGGATGACAGATACGCAGTATTTT; D gene: TRBD2; V gene: TRBV28; clone size: many; J gene: TRBJ2-3
CDR3 protein: CASSNPSAGDRTDTQYF; CDR3 DNA: TGTGCCAGCAGCAACCCATCGGCGGGGGATCGCACAGATACGCAGTATTTT; D gene: TRBD2; V gene: TRBV28; clone size: few; J gene: TRBJ2-3
CDR3 protein: CSVVIAGTDYEQYF; CDR3 DNA: TGCAGCGTTGTAATAGCCGGGACAGATTACGAGCAGTACTTC; D gene: TRBD1; V gene: TRBV29-1; clone size: .; J gene: TRBJ2-7